This T cell receptor beta chain was sequenced during a study of PD-1 blockade in mismatch repair-deficient tumors. The repertoire was sequenced with immunoSEQ multiplex PCR; TCRdb's copy has only in-frame clones and lacks some. This table holds tens of thousands of clones, about 72% found once. V lost 0 bases to trimming and J lost 8 bases; unmatched junction nucleotides: 8. Germline V gene data show CDR1 as SGDLS and CDR2 as YYNGEE. The CDR3 is made up of 17 amino acids. The chain uses TRBV9 and TRBJ1-4, with TRBD1 matching 12 bases. The source is an adult with mismatch repair-deficient cancer. The material sequenced was peripheral blood, taken 2 weeks after starting pembrolizumab. The CDR3 is CASSVVGTGGAGEKLFF. CDR3 nucleotide sequence: TGTGCCAGCAGCGTAGTTGGGACAGGGGGCGCCGGCGAAAAACTGTTTTTT.